A single sample is the source of the 22 T cell receptor beta chains below, sequenced in a study of T cells in Graves' hyperthyroidism and ophthalmopathy. Researchers took RNA transcripts and amplified the TCR beta CDR3 regions from them. A set of HTBI primers served as the primers for a first-round RT-PCR of the TCR CDR3. TCRdb reanalysed the multiplex PCR reads using MiXCR and keeps one entry per CDR3 protein. The sample contains approximately 600,000 distinct CDR3 sequences, less than 25% of which appear only once. The source material was blood. Receptor source: a man aged 25-40 years with Graves' ophthalmopathy.

This clonotype was picked up a small number of times. This chain joins TRBV28 and TRBJ2-5; 10 positions agree with TRBD1. After removal of 4 bases from V and 5 bases from J, the junction contained 7 bases not matched to a gene. Germline assignment: CDR1 MDHEN and CDR2 SYDVKM. The CDR3 consists of 15 residues. For the CDR3, the DNA is TGTGCCAGCAGTTCAGCCGGGACAGGGGATGAGACCCAGTACTTC. It specifies CASSSAGTGDETQYF.

This clonotype was observed a handful of times. The chain links TRBV6-1 to TRBJ2-5; weak D call: TRBD1 (6 bases). Per germline, CDR1 MNHNS and CDR2 SASEGT. The germline V and J ends were trimmed by 6 bases and 5 bases, with 10 bases remaining between them. The CDR3 is 12 amino acids. The CDR3 reads CASRTGLETQYF. The CDR3 nucleotides are TGTGCCAGCAGGACAGGTTTGGAGACCCAGTACTTC.

Many counts were recorded for this clonotype. The chain has TRBV27 and TRBJ2-3; the match to TRBD2 covers 12 bases. The CDR3 length is 16 residues. CDR1 is MNHEY, CDR2 SMNVEV, per germline (reference sequence). Trimming at V came to 3 bases and at J to 4 bases, leaving 5 bases not matched to a gene. The CDR3, as DNA: TGTGCCAGCAGTTTCTCGGGACTAGCGGGCTCAGATACGCAGTATTTT. Residues: CASSFSGLAGSDTQYF.

The genes are TRBV10-3 and TRBJ2-5, with TRBD2 matching 8 bases. The CDR3 consists of 16 residues. V was pared by 3 bases and J by 2 bases, with 8 bases of the junction left unmatched. Germline V gene data show CDR1 as ENHRY and CDR2 as SYGVKD. The CDR3 loop reads CAISDRRAGGQETQYF. DNA for the CDR3: TGTGCCATCAGTGACCGACGGGCGGGAGGTCAAGAGACCCAGTACTTC.

The gene calls are TRBV10-3 and TRBJ2-1, with D possibly matching TRBD2 (6 bases). In germline, CDR1 is ENHRY, CDR2 SYGVKD. Trimming pared 2 bases from V and 4 bases from J, leaving 12 bases between. The CDR3 spans 15 residues. CDR3 amino acids: CAISEAGLAYNEQFF. For the CDR3, the DNA is TGTGCCATCAGTGAGGCTGGTCTAGCGTACAATGAGCAGTTCTTC.

In this sample, this clonotype turned up many times. The chain combines TRBV18 with TRBJ1-5; D is undetermined. Germline V gene sequence: CDR1 KGHSH, CDR2 LQKENI. V was shortened by 3 bases and J by 1 base, with 13 bases between the two germline ends. This CDR3 is 16 amino acids long. CDR3 loop: CASSPQADPSNQPQHF. In nucleotides, the CDR3 is TGTGCCAGCTCACCCCAGGCGGACCCGAGCAATCAGCCCCAGCATTTT.

The genes are TRBV4-2 and TRBJ1-5, with 7 nucleotides matching TRBD1. V shed 8 bases and J 2 bases; nucleotides not matched to a gene: 9. Germline V gives CDR1 LGHNA, CDR2 YNFKEQ. The CDR3 sequence is 15 residues long. The CDR3 DNA reads as TGTGCCAGCGGTAGGGAGGGGGCCGGCAATCAGCCCCAGCATTTT. Protein: CASGREGAGNQPQHF.

This clonotype was recorded a few times. The chain recombines TRBV14 with TRBJ1-4; D is uncertain. V lost 1 base and J 0 bases, leaving 15 bases between the germline ends. The germline V gene has CDR1 SGHDN and CDR2 FVKESK. The CDR3 is 18 residues long. CDR3: CASSQVSKGTTTNEKLFF. CDR3 nucleotide sequence: TGTGCCAGCAGCCAAGTGTCGAAGGGCACCACAACTAATGAAAAACTGTTTTTT.

Regarding this clonotype: Its ends do not fully match the called genes, so a read error is possible. The genes are TRBV4-2 and TRBJ1-4; 10 bases map to TRBD1. CDR3 length: 18 amino acids. Germline-derived CDR1 and CDR2 are LGHNA and YNFKEQ. The CDR3: CASGQPGQGGKNSEKLFF. The CDR3 DNA sequence: TGTGCCAGCGGCCAACCCGGACAGGGGGGAAAGAATAGTGAAAAACTGTTTTTT.

This clonotype has only a few counts. The V gene is TRBV19, the J gene TRBJ1-2; 9 bases align to TRBD1. CDR1 and CDR2 from the germline V gene are LNHDA and SQIVND (reference sequence). The CDR3 has 14 residues. With V trimmed by 11 bases and J by 1 base, 8 bases remained unmatched. The CDR3 nucleotides are TGTGCCTCCCGGACAGGGGAGCTTAACTATGGCTACACCTTC. It codes for CASRTGELNYGYTF.

The chain is built from TRBV4-2 and TRBJ2-5, with D uncertain. Trimming took off 1 base at V and 5 bases at J, with 14 bases between the two ends. Per the germline V gene, CDR1 is LGHNA and CDR2 is YNFKEQ. There are 15 residues in the CDR3. The DNA for the CDR3 is TGTGCCAGCAGCCAAGGGATAGCCCTCGCGGAGACCCAGTACTTC. Translating gives CASSQGIALAETQYF.

The V and J genes are TRBV20-1 and TRBJ1-2; D is uncertain. CDR3 size: 12 residues. Germline CDR1 and CDR2: DFQATT and SNEGSKA (reference sequence). The V and J ends lost 1 base and 3 bases respectively, with 6 bases between them. The chain's CDR3 is CSARGIDYGYTF. In DNA, the CDR3 is TGCAGTGCTAGAGGCATAGACTATGGCTACACCTTC.

This clonotype was detected a few times. The chain combines TRBV5-6 with TRBJ2-7; TRBD2 matches at 10 bases. Germline CDR1 SGHDT, CDR2 YYEEEE. V gave up 5 bases and J gave up 0 bases; unmatched junction bases: 5. The CDR3 spans 15 residues. CDR3 in amino acids: CASRLGTSVSYEQYF. The CDR3, as DNA: TGTGCCAGCAGACTCGGGACTAGCGTCTCCTACGAGCAGTACTTC.

This chain connects TRBV7-9 to TRBJ1-1, with 7 bases lining up with TRBD1. The CDR3 covers 14 residues. Germline CDR1 and CDR2: SEHNR and FQNEAQ (reference sequence). V was pared by 6 bases and J by 1 base, with 5 bases of the junction left unmatched. The CDR3 nucleotides read TGTGCCAGCAGTTTGGACAGGTCGAACACTGAAGCTTTCTTT. It is translated as CASSLDRSNTEAFF.

The chain recombines TRBV20-1 with TRBJ1-2; D is undetermined. Germline V gives CDR1 DFQATT, CDR2 SNEGSKA (reference sequence). V lost 2 bases, J lost 7 bases, and 14 bases lay in between. CDR3 size: 13 residues. CDR3 protein: CSARSADVIGYTF. CDR3 DNA sequence: TGCAGTGCTAGAAGCGCGGACGTCATTGGCTACACCTTC.

The V call is TRBV29-1, the J call TRBJ2-7; tentatively, D is TRBD2 (6 bases). Between the trimmed V and J ends, which lost 4 bases and 5 bases, there was a span of 12 bases. Germline loops: CDR1 SQVTM, CDR2 ANQGSEA. This CDR3 has 12 residues. DNA of the CDR3: TGCAGCGTTGGACTAGTTGGAAACGAGCAGTACTTC. Amino acid sequence: CSVGLVGNEQYF.

There are many counts of this clonotype. The chain joins TRBV7-2 to TRBJ2-5, with TRBD2 matching over 11 bases. CDR3 length equals 16 residues. Germline CDR1 reads SGHTA; CDR2 reads FQGNSA. Trimming took 4 bases from V and 1 from J; bases not matched to a gene: 5. In DNA, the CDR3 is TGTGCCAGCAGCTCGGGACTAGCGGCCATCCAAGAGACCCAGTACTTC. Translation: CASSSGLAAIQETQYF.

The chain recombines TRBV28 with TRBJ2-2; 8 bases align to TRBD1. Germline loops: CDR1 MDHEN, CDR2 SYDVKM. Trimming took 5 bases from V and 1 from J; bases not matched to a gene: 3. This CDR3 contains 15 residues. CDR3 in amino acids: CASSDGTGNTGELFF. CDR3 coding DNA: TGTGCCAGCAGTGACGGGACAGGGAACACCGGGGAGCTGTTTTTT.

This clonotype was observed at least ten times. The CDR3 protein is CASSPPDRVYNEQFF. The CDR3 coding sequence is TGTGCCAGCTCCCCTCCGGACAGGGTCTACAATGAGCAGTTCTTC. This chain joins TRBV18 and TRBJ2-1; 8 bases agree with TRBD1. Germline values: CDR1 KGHSH, CDR2 LQKENI. J gave up 3 bases and V 6 bases, and 7 bases lay outside the gene matches. This CDR3 region has 15 residues.

This clonotype was seen repeatedly, ten times or more. The V and J genes are TRBV11-2 and TRBJ2-7; 7 nucleotides align to TRBD1. The V and J ends lost 4 bases and 0 bases, in that order; junction bases with no gene match: 3. Germline V lookup: CDR1 SGHAT, CDR2 FQNNGV. CDR3 length: 14 amino acids. This CDR3 reads CASSWGQSSYEQYF. The CDR3 bases are TGTGCCAGCAGCTGGGGACAGAGCTCCTACGAGCAGTACTTC.

This clonotype was counted a few times. V and J are TRBV28 and TRBJ2-7, with D perhaps assigned TRBD1 or TRBD2 (5 bases each). The CDR3 is 12 residues long. Looked up from germline, CDR1 is MDHEN and CDR2 is SYDVKM. The CDR3 DNA sequence: TGTGCTTCTCAGGGACCCTCCTACGAGCAGTACTTC. Its translation is CASQGPSYEQYF. Drawing the rest from reference TRBV28 and TRBJ2-7, the complete variable domain is DVKVTQSSRYLVKRTGEKVFLECVQDMDHENMFWYRQDPGLGLRLIYFSYDVKMKEKGDIPEGYSVSREKKERFSLILESASTNQTSMYLCASQGPSYEQYFGPGTRLTVT.

As to this clonotype: At one end the junction does not follow the germline gene, possibly because of a read error. This chain links TRBV3-1 with TRBJ2-2; D unresolved. CDR1 and CDR2 (germline): LGHDT, YNNKEL (reference sequence). This CDR3 spans 12 amino acids. In nucleotides, the CDR3 is TGTGCCAACAGCCATTACACCGGGGAGCTGTTTTTT. Encoded protein: CANSHYTGELFF.